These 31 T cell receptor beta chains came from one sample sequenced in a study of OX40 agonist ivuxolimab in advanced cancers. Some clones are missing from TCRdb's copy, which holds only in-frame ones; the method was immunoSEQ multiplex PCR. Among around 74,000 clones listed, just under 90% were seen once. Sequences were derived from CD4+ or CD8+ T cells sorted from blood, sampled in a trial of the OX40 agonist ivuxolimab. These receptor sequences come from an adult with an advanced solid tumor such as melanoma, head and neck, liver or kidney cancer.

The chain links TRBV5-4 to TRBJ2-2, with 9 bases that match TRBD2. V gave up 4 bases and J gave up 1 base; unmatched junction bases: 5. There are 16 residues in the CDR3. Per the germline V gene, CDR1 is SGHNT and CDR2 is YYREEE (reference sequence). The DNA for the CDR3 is TGTGCCAGCAGCCCAGCGGGGGGCTTGAACACCGGGGAGCTGTTTTTT. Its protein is CASSPAGGLNTGELFF.

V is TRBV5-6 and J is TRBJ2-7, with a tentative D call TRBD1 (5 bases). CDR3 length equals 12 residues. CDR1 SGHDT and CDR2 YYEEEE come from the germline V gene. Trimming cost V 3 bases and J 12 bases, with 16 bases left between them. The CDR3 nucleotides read TGTGCCAGCAGCTCCCGTGGGGCGCGGTCGTACTTC. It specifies CASSSRGARSYF.

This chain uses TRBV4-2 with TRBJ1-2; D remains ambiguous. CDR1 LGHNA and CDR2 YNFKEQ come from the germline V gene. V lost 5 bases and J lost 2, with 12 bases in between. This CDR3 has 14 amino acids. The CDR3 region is CASSIWTGNYGYTF. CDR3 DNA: TGTGCCAGCAGCATTTGGACTGGGAACTATGGCTACACCTTC.

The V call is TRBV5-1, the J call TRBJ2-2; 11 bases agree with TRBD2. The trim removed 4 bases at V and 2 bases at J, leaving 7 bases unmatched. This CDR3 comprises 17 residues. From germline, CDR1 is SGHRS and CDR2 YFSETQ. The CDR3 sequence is CASSPGTSGQNTGELFF. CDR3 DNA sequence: TGCGCCAGCAGCCCAGGGACTAGCGGCCAAAACACCGGGGAGCTGTTTTTT.

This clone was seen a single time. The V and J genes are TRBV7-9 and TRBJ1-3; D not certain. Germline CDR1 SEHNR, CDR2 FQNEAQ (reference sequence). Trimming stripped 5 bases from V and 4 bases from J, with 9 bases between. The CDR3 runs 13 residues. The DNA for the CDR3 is TGTGCCAGCAGCCAAGAGCAGGGAAACACCATATATTTT. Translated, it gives CASSQEQGNTIYF. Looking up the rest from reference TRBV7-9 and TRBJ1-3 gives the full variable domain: DTGVSQNPRHKITKRGQNVTFRCDPISEHNRLYWYRQTLGQGPEFLTYFQNEAQLEKSRLLSDRFSAERPKGSFSTLEIQRTEQGDSAMYLCASSQEQGNTIYFGEGSWLTVV.

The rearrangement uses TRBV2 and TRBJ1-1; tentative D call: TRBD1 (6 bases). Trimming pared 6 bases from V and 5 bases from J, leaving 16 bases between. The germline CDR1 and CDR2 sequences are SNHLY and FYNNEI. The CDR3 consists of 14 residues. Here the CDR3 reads CASRANREQTEAFF. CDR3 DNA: TGTGCCAGCAGAGCAAACAGGGAACAGACTGAAGCTTTCTTT.

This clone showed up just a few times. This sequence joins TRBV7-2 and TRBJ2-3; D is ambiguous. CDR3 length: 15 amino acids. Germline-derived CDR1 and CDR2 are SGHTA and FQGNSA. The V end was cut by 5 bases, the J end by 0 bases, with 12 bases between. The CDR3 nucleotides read TGTGCCAGCAGCCCCACTCCGACGAGCACAGATACGCAGTATTTT. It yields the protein CASSPTPTSTDTQYF.

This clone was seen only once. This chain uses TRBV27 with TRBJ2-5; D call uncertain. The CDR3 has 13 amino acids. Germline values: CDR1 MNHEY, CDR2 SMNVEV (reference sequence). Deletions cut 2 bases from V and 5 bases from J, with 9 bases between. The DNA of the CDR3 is TGTGCCAGCAGTTTAGGGCGCCTGGAGACCCAGTACTTC. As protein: CASSLGRLETQYF.

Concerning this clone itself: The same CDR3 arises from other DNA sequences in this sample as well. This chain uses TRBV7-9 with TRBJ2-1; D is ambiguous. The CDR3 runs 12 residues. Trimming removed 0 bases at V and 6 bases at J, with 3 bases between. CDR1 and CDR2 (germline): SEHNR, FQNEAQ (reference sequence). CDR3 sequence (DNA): TGTGCCAGCAGCTTAGCGTCCAATGAGCAGTTCTTC. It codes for CASSLASNEQFF.

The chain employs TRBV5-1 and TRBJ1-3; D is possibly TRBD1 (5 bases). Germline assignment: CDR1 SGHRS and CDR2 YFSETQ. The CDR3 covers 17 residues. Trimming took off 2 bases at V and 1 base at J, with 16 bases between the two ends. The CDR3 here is CASSFYTGHGSGNTIYF. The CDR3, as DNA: TGCGCCAGCAGCTTTTATACAGGCCATGGGTCTGGAAACACCATATATTTT.

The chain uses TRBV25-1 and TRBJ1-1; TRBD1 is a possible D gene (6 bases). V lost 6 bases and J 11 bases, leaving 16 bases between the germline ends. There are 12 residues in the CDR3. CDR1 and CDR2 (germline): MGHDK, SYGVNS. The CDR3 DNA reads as TGTGCCAGCAGCCAATCACAGGGTGGGGCTTTCTTT. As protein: CASSQSQGGAFF. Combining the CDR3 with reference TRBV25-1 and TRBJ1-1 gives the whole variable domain EADIYQTPRYLVIGTGKKITLECSQTMGHDKMYWYQQDPGMELHLIHYSYGVNSTEKGDLSSESTVSRIRTEHFPLTLESARPSHTSQYLCASSQSQGGAFFGQGTRLTVV.

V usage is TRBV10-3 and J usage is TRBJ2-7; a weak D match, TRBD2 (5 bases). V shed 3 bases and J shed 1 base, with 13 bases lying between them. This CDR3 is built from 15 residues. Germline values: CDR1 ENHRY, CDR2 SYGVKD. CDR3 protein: CAISEPAGVSYEQYF. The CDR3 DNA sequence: TGTGCCATCAGTGAACCTGCCGGGGTATCCTACGAGCAGTACTTC.

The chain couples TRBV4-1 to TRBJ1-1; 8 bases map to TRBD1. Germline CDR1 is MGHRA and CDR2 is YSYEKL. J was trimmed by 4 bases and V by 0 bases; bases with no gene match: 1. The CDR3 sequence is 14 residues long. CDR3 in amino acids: CASSQDDRGTEAFF. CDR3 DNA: TGCGCCAGCAGCCAAGATGACAGGGGCACTGAAGCTTTCTTT.

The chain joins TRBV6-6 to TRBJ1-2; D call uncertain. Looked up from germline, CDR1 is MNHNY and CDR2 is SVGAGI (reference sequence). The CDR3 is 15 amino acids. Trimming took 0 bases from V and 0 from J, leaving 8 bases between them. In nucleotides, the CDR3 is TGTGCCAGCAGTTACTCGGGCATAGCTAACTATGGCTACACCTTC. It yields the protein CASSYSGIANYGYTF.

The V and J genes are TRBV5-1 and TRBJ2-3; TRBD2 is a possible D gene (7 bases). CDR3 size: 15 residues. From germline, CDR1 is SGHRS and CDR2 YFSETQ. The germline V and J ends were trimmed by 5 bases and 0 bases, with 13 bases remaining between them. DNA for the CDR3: TGCGCCAGCAGAACCCGGGGGGCTAGCACAGATACGCAGTATTTT. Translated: CASRTRGASTDTQYF.

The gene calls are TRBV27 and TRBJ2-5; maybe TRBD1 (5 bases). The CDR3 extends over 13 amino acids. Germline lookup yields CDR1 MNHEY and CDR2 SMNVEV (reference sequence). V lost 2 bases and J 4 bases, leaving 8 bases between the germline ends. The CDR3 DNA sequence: TGTGCCAGCAGTTTAGGGCAGGGAGAGACCCAGTACTTC. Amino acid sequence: CASSLGQGETQYF.

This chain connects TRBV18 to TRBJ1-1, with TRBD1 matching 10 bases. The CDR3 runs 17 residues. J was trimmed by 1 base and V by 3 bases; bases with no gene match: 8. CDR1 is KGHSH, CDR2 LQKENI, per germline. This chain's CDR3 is CASSPDRGRGRNTEAFF. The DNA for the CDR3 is TGTGCCAGCTCACCTGACAGGGGGCGAGGAAGGAACACTGAAGCTTTCTTT.

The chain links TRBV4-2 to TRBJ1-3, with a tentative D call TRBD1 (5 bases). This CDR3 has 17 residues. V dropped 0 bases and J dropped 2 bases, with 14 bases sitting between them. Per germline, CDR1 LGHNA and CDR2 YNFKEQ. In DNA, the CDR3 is TGTGCCAGCAGCCAAGAGCCGGCGGGGGGGACTGGAAACACCATATATTTT. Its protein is CASSQEPAGGTGNTIYF.

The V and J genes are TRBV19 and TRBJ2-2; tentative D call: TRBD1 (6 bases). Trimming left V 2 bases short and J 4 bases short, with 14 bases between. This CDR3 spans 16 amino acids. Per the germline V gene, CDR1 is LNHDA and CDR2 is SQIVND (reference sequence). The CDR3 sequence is CASSILDSISTGELFF. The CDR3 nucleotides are TGTGCCAGTAGTATATTGGACAGTATAAGCACCGGGGAGCTGTTTTTT.

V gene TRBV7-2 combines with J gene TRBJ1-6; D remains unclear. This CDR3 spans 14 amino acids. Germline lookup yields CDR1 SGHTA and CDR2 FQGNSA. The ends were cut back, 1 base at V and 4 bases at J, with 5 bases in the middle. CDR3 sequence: CASSLGVYNSPLHF. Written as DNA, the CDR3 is TGTGCCAGCAGCTTAGGGGTGTATAATTCACCCCTCCACTTT.

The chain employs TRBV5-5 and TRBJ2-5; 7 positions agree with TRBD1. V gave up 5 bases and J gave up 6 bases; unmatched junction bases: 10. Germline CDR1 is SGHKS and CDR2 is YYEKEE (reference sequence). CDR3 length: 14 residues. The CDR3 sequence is CASSAEGAVQTQYF. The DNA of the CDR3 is TGTGCCAGCAGTGCAGAGGGGGCCGTACAGACCCAGTACTTC.

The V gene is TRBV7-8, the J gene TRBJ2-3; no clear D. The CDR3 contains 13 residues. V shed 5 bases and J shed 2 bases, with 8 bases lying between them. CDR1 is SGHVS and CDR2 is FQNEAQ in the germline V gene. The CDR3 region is CASSLYFTDTQYF. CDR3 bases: TGTGCCAGCAGCCTATATTTCACAGATACGCAGTATTTT. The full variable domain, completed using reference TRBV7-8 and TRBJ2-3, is GAGVSQSPRYKVAKRGQDVALRCDPISGHVSLFWYQQALGQGPEFLTYFQNEAQLDKSGLPSDRFFAERPEGSVSTLKIQRTQQEDSAVYLCASSLYFTDTQYFGPGTRLTVL.

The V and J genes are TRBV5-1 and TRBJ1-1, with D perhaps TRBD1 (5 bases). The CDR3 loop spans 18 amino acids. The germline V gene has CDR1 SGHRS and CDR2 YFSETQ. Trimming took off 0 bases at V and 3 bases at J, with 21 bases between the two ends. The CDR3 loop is CASSLDSLSTAWDTEAFF. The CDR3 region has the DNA TGCGCCAGCAGCTTGGATTCTCTATCGACAGCCTGGGACACTGAAGCTTTCTTT. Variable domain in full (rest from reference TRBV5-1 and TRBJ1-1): KAGVTQTPRYLIKTRGQQVTLSCSPISGHRSVSWYQQTPGQGLQFLFEYFSETQRNKGNFPGRFSGRQFSNSRSEMNVSTLELGDSALYLCASSLDSLSTAWDTEAFFGQGTRLTVV.

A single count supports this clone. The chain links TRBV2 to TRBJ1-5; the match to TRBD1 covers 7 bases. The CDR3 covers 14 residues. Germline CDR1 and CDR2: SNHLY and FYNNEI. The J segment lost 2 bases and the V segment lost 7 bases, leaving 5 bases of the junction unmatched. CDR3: CASIGGNGNQPQHF. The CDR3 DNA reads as TGTGCCAGCATAGGGGGCAACGGCAATCAGCCCCAGCATTTT.

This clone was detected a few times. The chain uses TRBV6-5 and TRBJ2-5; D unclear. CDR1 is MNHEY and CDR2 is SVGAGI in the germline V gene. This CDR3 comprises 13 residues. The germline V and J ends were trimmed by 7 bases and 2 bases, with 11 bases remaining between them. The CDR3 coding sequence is TGTGCCAGCACCTCCAGCAGGCAAGAGACCCAGTACTTC. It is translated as CASTSSRQETQYF.

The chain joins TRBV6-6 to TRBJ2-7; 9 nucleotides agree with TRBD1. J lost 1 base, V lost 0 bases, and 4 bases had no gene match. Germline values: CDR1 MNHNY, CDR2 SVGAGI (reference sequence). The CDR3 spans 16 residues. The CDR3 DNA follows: TGTGCCAGCAGTTACTCATTCGGGACAGGGTCCTACGAGCAGTACTTC. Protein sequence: CASSYSFGTGSYEQYF.

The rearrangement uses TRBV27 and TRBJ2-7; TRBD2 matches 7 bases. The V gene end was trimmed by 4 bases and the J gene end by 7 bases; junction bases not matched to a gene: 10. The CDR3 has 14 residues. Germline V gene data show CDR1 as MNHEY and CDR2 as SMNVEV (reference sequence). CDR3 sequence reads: CASSSRTRFGEQYF. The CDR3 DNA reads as TGTGCCAGCAGTTCCCGGACTAGATTCGGAGAGCAGTACTTC.

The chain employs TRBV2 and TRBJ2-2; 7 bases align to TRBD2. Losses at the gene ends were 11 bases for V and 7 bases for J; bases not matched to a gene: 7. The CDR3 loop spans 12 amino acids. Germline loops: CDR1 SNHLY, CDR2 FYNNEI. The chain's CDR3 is CALGREIGELFF. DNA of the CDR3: TGTGCCCTAGGGAGGGAAATCGGGGAGCTGTTTTTT.

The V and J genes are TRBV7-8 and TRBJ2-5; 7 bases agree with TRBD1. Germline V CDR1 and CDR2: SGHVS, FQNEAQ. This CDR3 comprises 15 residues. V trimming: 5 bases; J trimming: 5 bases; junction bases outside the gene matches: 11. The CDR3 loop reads CASSVDRALSETQYF. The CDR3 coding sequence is TGTGCCAGCAGCGTCGACAGGGCCCTGTCGGAGACCCAGTACTTC. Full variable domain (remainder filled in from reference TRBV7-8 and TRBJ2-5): GAGVSQSPRYKVAKRGQDVALRCDPISGHVSLFWYQQALGQGPEFLTYFQNEAQLDKSGLPSDRFFAERPEGSVSTLKIQRTQQEDSAVYLCASSVDRALSETQYFGPGTRLLVL.

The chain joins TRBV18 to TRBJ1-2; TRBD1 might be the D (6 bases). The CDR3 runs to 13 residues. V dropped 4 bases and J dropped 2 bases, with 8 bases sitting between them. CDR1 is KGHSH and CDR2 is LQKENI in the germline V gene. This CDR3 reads CASSLDSNYGYTF. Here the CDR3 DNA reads TGTGCCAGCTCACTGGACAGCAACTATGGCTACACCTTC.

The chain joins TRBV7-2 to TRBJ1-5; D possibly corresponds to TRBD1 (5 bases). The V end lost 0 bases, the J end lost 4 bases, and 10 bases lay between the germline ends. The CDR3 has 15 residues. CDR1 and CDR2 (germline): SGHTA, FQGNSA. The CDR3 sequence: CASSLARDGNQPQHF. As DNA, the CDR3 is TGTGCCAGCAGCTTAGCAAGGGACGGGAATCAGCCCCAGCATTTT.